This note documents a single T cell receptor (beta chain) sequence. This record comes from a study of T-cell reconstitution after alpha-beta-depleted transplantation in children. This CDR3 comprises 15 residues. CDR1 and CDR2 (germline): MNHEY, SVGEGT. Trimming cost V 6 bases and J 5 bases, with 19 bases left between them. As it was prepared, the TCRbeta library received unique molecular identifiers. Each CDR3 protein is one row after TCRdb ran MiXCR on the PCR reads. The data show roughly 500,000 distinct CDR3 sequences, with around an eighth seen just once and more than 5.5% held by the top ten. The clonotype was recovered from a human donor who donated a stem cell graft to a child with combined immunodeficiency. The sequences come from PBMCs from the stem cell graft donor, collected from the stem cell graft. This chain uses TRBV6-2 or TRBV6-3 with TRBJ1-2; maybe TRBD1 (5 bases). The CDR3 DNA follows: TGTGCCAGCAGCTACCCATCGACAGCGACTTATGGCTACACCTTC. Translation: CASSYPSTATYGYTF.